Described below is a single TCR beta chain sequence and its context. In the study's own analysis: Nucleated cell counts were estimated from reference gene primer amplification. The assay was immunoSEQ multiplex PCR, and TCRdb's table has in-frame clones only and misses some. V and J calls and clone size are copied from that table; D and trimming were computed from the DNA. This sample has 250,000 to 350,000 clones, with 80% to 90% found just once. The data derive from a study of blood T cell repertoires in COVID-19. The CDR3 has 13 residues. Germline loops: CDR1 MNHEY, CDR2 SVGAGI. The V end lost 5 bases, the J end lost 3 bases, and 11 bases lay between the germline ends.

This chain links TRBV6-5 with TRBJ2-7; a possible D gene is TRBD1 (6 bases). Sequenced input: PBMCs or T cells enriched from blood (not recorded which). This TCR was sampled from a woman in her 30s who had recovered from COVID-19. The CDR3 region has the DNA TGTGCCAGCAGTCTAGGGACACTCTACGAGCAGTACTTC. Residues: CASSLGTLYEQYF.